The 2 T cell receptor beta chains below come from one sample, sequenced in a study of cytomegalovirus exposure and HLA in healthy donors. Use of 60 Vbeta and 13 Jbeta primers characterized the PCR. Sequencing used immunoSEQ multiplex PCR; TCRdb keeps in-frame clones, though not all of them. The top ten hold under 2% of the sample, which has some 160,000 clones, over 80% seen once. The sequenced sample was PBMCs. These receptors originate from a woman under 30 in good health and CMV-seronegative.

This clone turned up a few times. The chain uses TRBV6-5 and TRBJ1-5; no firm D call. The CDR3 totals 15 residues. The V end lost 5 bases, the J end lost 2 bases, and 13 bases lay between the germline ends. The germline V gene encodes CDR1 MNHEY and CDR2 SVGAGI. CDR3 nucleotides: TGTGCCAGCAGTCGGACGACGGAGGGCAATCAGCCCCAGCATTTT. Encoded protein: CASSRTTEGNQPQHF.

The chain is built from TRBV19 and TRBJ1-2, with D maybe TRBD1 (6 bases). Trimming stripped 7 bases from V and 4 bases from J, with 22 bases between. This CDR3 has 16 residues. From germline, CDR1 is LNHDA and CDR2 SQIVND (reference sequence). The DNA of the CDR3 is TGTGCCAGTATTTCGTGGAGCAGGGGAGACCTCTATGGCTACACCTTC. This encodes CASISWSRGDLYGYTF.